This T cell receptor (beta chain) was identified during a study of blood T cell repertoires in COVID-19. Adults between about 18 and 89 years of age took part from fewer than 30 US areas. Cohorts were determined from participant-reported clinical history. Using immunoSEQ multiplex PCR, the repertoire was profiled, and TCRdb retains in-frame clones only, with some absent. The data contain about 140,000 clones, under 90% of them singletons. CDR1 is SGHRS, CDR2 YFSETQ, per germline. The CDR3 has 14 residues. V lost 1 base and J 5 bases, leaving 10 bases between the germline ends. This clonotype originated in a woman under 30 who had been exposed to COVID-19. Sequencing input: PBMCs or T cells enriched from blood (not recorded which). The chain uses TRBV5-1 and TRBJ2-1; tentatively, D is TRBD2 (5 bases). CDR3 sequence reads: CASSLTGFDNEQFF. Here the CDR3 DNA reads TGCGCCAGCAGCTTGACGGGGTTTGACAATGAGCAGTTCTTC.